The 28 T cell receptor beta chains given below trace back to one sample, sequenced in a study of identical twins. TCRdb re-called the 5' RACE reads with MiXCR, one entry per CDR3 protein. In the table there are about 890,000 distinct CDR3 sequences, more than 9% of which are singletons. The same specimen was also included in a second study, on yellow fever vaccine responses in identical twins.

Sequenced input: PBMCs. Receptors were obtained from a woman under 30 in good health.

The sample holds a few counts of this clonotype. The CDR3 region is CASSSPGERETQYF. In nucleotides, the CDR3 is TGTGCCAGCAGCTCCCCGGGGGAGCGAGAGACCCAGTACTTC. The V and J genes are TRBV7-9 and TRBJ2-5; maybe TRBD2 (6 bases). The CDR3 has 14 residues. The germline V gene has CDR1 SEHNR and CDR2 FQNEAQ (reference sequence). V gave up 4 bases and J gave up 4 bases, with 13 bases separating them.

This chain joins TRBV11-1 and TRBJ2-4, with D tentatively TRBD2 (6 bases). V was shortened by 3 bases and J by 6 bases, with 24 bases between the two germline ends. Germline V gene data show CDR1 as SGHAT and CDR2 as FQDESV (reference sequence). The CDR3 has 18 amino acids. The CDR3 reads CASSFVRGRDFSGNIQYF. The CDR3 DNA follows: TGTGCCAGCAGCTTTGTCCGGGGTAGGGACTTCTCTGGAAACATTCAGTACTTC.

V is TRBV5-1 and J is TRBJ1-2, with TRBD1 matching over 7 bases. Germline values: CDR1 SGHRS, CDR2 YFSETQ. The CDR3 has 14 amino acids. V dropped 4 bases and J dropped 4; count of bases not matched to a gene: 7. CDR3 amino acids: CASSGGPGGYGYTF. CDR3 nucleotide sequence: TGCGCCAGCAGCGGCGGTCCAGGGGGCTATGGCTACACCTTC.

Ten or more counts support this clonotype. The CDR3 region is CASSLFGQGTDTQYF. In DNA form, the CDR3 reads TGTGCCAGCAGCTTGTTTGGACAGGGCACAGATACGCAGTATTTT. The V gene is TRBV5-6, the J gene TRBJ2-3, with TRBD1 matching over 7 bases. CDR1 SGHDT and CDR2 YYEEEE come from the germline V gene. The ends lost 1 base at V and 1 base at J; junction bases unmatched: 3. The CDR3 has 15 residues.

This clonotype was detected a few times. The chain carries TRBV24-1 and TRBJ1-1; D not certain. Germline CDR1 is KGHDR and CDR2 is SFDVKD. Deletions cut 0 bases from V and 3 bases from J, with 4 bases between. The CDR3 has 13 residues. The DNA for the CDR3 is TGTGCCACCAGTGATTTGCGGTACACTGAAGCTTTCTTT. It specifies CATSDLRYTEAFF.

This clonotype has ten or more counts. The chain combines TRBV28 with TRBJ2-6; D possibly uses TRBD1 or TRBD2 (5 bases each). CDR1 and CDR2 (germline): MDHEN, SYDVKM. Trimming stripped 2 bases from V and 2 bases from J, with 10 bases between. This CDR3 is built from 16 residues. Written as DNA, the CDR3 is TGTGCCAGCAGTTTAAGAGGGGTTCCTGGGGCCAACGTCCTGACTTTC. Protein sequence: CASSLRGVPGANVLTF.

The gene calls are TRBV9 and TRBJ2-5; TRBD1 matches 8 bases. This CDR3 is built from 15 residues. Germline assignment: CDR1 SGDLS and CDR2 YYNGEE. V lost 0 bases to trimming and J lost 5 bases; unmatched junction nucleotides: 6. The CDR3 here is CASSVAPWTGETQYF. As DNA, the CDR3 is TGTGCCAGCAGCGTAGCCCCCTGGACAGGGGAGACCCAGTACTTC.

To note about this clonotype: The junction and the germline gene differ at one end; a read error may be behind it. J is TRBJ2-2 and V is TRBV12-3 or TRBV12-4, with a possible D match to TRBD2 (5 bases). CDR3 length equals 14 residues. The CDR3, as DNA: TGTGCCAGCAGTCCCCCCGGGAACCCCGGGGAGCTGTTTTTT. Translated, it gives CASSPPGNPGELFF.

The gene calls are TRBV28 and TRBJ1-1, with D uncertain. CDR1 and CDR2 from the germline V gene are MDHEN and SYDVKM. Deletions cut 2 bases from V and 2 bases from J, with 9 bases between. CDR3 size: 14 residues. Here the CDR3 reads CASSLIKGNTEAFF. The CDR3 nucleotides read TGTGCCAGCAGTTTAATTAAGGGAAACACTGAAGCTTTCTTT.

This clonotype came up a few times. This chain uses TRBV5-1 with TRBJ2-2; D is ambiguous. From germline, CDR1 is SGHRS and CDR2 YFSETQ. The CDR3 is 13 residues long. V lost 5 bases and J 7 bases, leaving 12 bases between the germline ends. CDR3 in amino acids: CASSSDLDGELFF. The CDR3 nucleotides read TGCGCCAGCAGTTCGGACCTGGACGGGGAGCTGTTTTTT.

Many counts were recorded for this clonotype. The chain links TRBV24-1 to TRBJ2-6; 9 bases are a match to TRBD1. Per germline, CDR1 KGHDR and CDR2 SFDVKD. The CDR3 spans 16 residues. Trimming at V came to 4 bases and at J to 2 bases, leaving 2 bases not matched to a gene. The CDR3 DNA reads TGTGCCACCAGTGAAACAGGGGGCCCTGGGGCCAACGTCCTGACTTTC. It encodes CATSETGGPGANVLTF.

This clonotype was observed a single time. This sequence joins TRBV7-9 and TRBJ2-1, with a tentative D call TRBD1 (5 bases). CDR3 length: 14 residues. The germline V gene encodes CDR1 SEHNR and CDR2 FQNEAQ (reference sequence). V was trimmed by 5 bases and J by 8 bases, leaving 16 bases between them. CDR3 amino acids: CASSPQDARDEQFF. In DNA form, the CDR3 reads TGTGCCAGCAGCCCGCAGGACGCCAGGGATGAGCAGTTCTTC.

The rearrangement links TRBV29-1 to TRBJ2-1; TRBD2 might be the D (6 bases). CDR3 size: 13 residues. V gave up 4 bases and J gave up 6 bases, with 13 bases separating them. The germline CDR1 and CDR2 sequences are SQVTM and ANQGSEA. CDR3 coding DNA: TGCAGCGTTGGACGGGGGACCATCAATGAGCAGTTCTTC. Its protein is CSVGRGTINEQFF.

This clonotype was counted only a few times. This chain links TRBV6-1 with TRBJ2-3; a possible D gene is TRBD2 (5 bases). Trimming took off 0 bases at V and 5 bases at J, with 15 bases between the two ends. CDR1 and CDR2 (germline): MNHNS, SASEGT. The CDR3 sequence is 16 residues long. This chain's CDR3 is CASSEAETPAGDTQYF. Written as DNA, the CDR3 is TGTGCCAGCAGTGAAGCAGAGACACCGGCGGGAGATACGCAGTATTTT.

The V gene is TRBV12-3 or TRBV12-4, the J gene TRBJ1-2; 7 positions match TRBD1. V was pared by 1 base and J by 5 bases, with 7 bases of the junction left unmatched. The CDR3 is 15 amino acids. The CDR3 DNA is TGTGCCAGCAGTTTAGGCAGGGGACAGCAGTATGGCTACACCTTC. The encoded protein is CASSLGRGQQYGYTF.

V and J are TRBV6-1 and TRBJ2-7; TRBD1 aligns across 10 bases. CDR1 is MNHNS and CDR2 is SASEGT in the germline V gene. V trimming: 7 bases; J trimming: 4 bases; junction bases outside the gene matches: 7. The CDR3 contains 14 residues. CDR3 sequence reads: CASTAGDRGYEQYF. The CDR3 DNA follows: TGTGCCAGCACCGCGGGGGACAGGGGTTACGAGCAGTACTTC.

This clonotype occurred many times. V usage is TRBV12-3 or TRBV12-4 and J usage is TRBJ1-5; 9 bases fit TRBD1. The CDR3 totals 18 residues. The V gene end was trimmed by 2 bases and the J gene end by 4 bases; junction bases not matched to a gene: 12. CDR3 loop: CASSLSSSAGTGNQPQHF. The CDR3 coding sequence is TGTGCCAGCAGTTTATCTTCTTCGGCCGGGACAGGGAATCAGCCCCAGCATTTT.

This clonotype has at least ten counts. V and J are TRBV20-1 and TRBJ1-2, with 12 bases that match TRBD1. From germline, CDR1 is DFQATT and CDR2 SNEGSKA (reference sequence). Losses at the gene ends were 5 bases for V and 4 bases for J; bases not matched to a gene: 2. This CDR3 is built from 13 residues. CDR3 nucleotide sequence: TGCAGTGCTGGGACAGGGGGCCCCTATGGCTACACCTTC. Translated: CSAGTGGPYGYTF.

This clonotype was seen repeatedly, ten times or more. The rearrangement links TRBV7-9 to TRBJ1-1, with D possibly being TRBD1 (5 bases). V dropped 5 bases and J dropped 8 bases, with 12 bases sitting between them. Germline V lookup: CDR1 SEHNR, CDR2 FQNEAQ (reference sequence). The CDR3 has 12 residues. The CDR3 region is CASSPYWTEAFF. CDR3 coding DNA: TGTGCCAGCAGCCCATACTGGACAGAAGCTTTCTTT.

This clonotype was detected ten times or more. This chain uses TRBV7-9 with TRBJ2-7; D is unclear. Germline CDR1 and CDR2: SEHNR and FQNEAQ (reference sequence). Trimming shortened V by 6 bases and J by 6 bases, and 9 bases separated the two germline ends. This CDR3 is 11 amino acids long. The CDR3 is CASSFGVEQYF. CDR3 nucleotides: TGTGCCAGCAGTTTTGGGGTCGAGCAGTACTTC. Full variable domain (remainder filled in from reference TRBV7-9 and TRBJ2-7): DTGVSQNPRHKITKRGQNVTFRCDPISEHNRLYWYRQTLGQGPEFLTYFQNEAQLEKSRLLSDRFSAERPKGSFSTLEIQRTEQGDSAMYLCASSFGVEQYFGPGTRLTVT.

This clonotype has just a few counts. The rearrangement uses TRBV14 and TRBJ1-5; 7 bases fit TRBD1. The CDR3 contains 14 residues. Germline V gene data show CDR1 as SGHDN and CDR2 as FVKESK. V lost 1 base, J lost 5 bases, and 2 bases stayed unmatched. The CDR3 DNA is TGTGCCAGCAGCCAAGGGGGACAGTATCAGCCCCAGCATTTT. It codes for CASSQGGQYQPQHF.

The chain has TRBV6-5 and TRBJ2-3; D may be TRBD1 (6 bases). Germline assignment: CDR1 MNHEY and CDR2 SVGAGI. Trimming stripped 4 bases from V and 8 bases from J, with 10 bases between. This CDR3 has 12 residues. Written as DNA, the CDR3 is TGTGCCAGCAGTTCCACACAGGGTACGCAGTATTTT. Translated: CASSSTQGTQYF.

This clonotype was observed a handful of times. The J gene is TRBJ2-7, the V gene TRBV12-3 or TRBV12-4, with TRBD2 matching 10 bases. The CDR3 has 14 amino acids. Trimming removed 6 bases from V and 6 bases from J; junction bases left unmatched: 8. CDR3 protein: CASSPTGTSAEQYV. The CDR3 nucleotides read TGTGCCAGCAGCCCCACCGGGACTAGCGCCGAGCAGTACGTC.

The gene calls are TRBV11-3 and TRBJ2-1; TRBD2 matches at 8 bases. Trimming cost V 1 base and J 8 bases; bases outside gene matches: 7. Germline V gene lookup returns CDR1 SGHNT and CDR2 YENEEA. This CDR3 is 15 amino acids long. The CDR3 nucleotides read TGTGCCAGCAGCTTAGGTAGCGGGGTATTTGATGAGCAGTTCTTC. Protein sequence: CASSLGSGVFDEQFF.

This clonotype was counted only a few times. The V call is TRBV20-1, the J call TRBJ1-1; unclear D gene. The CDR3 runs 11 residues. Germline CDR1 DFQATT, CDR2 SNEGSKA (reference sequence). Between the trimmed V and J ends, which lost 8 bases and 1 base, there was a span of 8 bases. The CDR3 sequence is CSYSGNTEAFF. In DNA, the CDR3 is TGCAGTTACTCGGGGAACACTGAAGCTTTCTTT.

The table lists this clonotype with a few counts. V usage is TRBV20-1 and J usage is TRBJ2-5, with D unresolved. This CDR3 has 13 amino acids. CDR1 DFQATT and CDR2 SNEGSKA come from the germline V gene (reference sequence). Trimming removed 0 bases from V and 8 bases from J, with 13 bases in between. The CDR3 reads CSARDAMRYTQYF. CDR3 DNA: TGCAGTGCTAGAGATGCAATGAGATACACCCAGTACTTC.

In DNA form, the CDR3 reads TGTGCCAGCAGCCCCGTCTTGGTAGGCGAGCAGTTCTTC. Translating gives CASSPVLVGEQFF. The gene calls are TRBV7-2 and TRBJ2-1; D is unresolved. The CDR3 is 13 amino acids. V was trimmed by 5 bases and J by 10 bases, leaving 15 bases between them. Germline V gives CDR1 SGHTA, CDR2 FQGNSA. Complete variable domain (other parts from reference TRBV7-2 and TRBJ2-1): GAGVSQSPSNKVTEKGKDVELRCDPISGHTALYWYRQSLGQGLEFLIYFQGNSAPDKSGLPSDRFSAERTGGSVSTLTIQRTQQEDSAVYLCASSPVLVGEQFFGPGTRLTVL.

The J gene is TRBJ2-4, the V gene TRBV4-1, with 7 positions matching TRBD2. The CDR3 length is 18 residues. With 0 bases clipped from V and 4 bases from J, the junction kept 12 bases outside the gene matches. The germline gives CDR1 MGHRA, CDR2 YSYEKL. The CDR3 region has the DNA TGCGCCAGCAGCCAAGAGCTCCCAGCGGGGAGAACTAAAAACATTCAGTACTTC. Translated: CASSQELPAGRTKNIQYF.